These 20 T cell receptor beta chains originate from one sample sequenced in a study of OX40 agonist ivuxolimab in advanced cancers. The library was made by the immunoSEQ multiplex PCR assay. The immuneACCESS repertoire file appears here via TCRdb, limited to in-frame rearrangements. These files lack a portion of the clones; in checked studies, under half of the deficit traces to unresolved V genes, and the cause of the others is not known. Counted in this sample were tens of thousands of clones; 89% of them appeared once. About a sixth of the sample lies in the top ten. Sequences were derived from CD4+ or CD8+ T cells sorted from blood, sampled in a trial of the OX40 agonist ivuxolimab. The receptors stem from an adult with an advanced solid tumor such as melanoma, head and neck, liver or kidney cancer.

The chain recombines TRBV19 with TRBJ2-3, with TRBD2 matching over 7 bases. Germline assignment: CDR1 LNHDA and CDR2 SQIVND (reference sequence). The CDR3 consists of 17 residues. V shed 1 base and J 2 bases; nucleotides not matched to a gene: 9. The CDR3 coding sequence is TGTGCCAGTAGTATAGGCCGCCTAGCGGCGAACACAGATACGCAGTATTTT. This codes for CASSIGRLAANTDTQYF.

The J gene is TRBJ2-7, the V gene TRBV4-3; the D is unclear. The V gene's germline CDR1 is LGHNA and CDR2 YSLEER. The CDR3 extends over 15 amino acids. V lost 0 bases and J 4 bases, leaving 13 bases between the germline ends. CDR3 sequence reads: CASSQDPANVYEQYF. DNA of the CDR3: TGCGCCAGCAGCCAAGACCCAGCAAACGTGTACGAGCAGTACTTC.

This chain links TRBV7-9 with TRBJ2-5; perhaps TRBD2 as D (6 bases). The CDR3 sequence is 11 residues long. Trimming stripped 2 bases from V and 11 bases from J, with 9 bases between. Germline V lookup: CDR1 SEHNR, CDR2 FQNEAQ (reference sequence). DNA of the CDR3: TGTGCCAGCAGCTTAACGGGAGAGCAGTACTTC. Protein sequence: CASSLTGEQYF.

Only one count was recorded for this clone. This chain joins TRBV15 and TRBJ2-7; D call uncertain. Trimming shortened V by 0 bases and J by 4 bases, and 10 bases separated the two germline ends. The V gene's germline CDR1 is LNHNV and CDR2 YYDKDF (reference sequence). CDR3 length equals 14 residues. Written as DNA, the CDR3 is TGTGCCACCAGCAGAGATAGGTCGGGTTACGAGCAGTACTTC. This codes for CATSRDRSGYEQYF.

The genes are TRBV28 and TRBJ2-7; 10 nucleotides line up with TRBD1. The CDR3 consists of 13 residues. Germline V lookup: CDR1 MDHEN, CDR2 SYDVKM. V was clipped by 7 bases and J by 4 bases; unmatched bases: 4. CDR3 in DNA: TGTGCCAGCATGGGACAGGGGTCATACGAGCAGTACTTC. Protein sequence: CASMGQGSYEQYF.

V gene TRBV12-5 combines with J gene TRBJ2-3; D might be TRBD2 (5 bases). This CDR3 has 14 amino acids. Germline V gives CDR1 LGHNT, CDR2 FRNRAP. Between the trimmed V and J ends, which lost 1 base and 2 bases, there was a span of 7 bases. The CDR3 nucleotides read TGTGCTAGTGGTTTGGGGGAGATCACAGATACGCAGTATTTT. It translates to CASGLGEITDTQYF.

The V call is TRBV28, the J call TRBJ1-1; weak D call: TRBD1 (5 bases). The germline gives CDR1 MDHEN, CDR2 SYDVKM. V lost 5 bases, J lost 3 bases, and 16 bases lay in between. This CDR3 spans 15 amino acids. The CDR3 coding sequence is TGTGCCAGCAGTCCCGCGGTGGACAACGACACTGAAGCTTTCTTT. Its translation is CASSPAVDNDTEAFF.

The rearrangement links TRBV27 to TRBJ1-2; D call uncertain. Trimming took 3 bases from V and 4 from J, leaving 9 bases between them. Germline CDR1 reads MNHEY; CDR2 reads SMNVEV (reference sequence). This CDR3 comprises 13 residues. CDR3 sequence: CASSLGRPYGYTF. The CDR3 DNA reads TGTGCCAGCAGTTTGGGCCGTCCCTATGGCTACACCTTC.

The rearrangement joins TRBV6-1 to TRBJ1-1, with 10 bases aligning to TRBD1. CDR3 length: 15 residues. The V segment lost 7 bases and the J segment 0 bases; nucleotides outside the gene matches: 5. CDR1 is MNHNS, CDR2 SASEGT, per germline. For the CDR3, the DNA is TGTGCCAGCACCGGGACAGGGGTTATGAACACTGAAGCTTTCTTT. It translates to CASTGTGVMNTEAFF.

The chain joins TRBV5-6 to TRBJ2-7, with 7 bases lining up with TRBD1. CDR1 is SGHDT and CDR2 is YYEEEE in the germline V gene. Unmatched junction bases numbered 10, after V lost 4 bases and J lost 6 bases. This CDR3 has 14 amino acids. DNA of the CDR3: TGTGCCAGCAGCACGGGGACAGACACGGGCGAGCAGTACTTC. As protein: CASSTGTDTGEQYF.

The chain joins TRBV4-3 to TRBJ2-1; D is uncertain. V was trimmed by 0 bases and J by 5 bases, leaving 8 bases between them. Germline values: CDR1 LGHNA, CDR2 YSLEER. The CDR3 totals 14 residues. The CDR3 here is CASSQDPDDNEQFF. CDR3 DNA: TGCGCCAGCAGCCAAGATCCAGACGACAATGAGCAGTTCTTC.

This chain joins TRBV18 and TRBJ2-5; 8 bases map to TRBD1. The V segment lost 4 bases and the J segment 2 bases; nucleotides outside the gene matches: 3. Germline V gene data show CDR1 as KGHSH and CDR2 as LQKENI. CDR3 size: 14 residues. As DNA, the CDR3 is TGTGCCAGCTCACTGACAGGGGTGCAAGAGACCCAGTACTTC. Its translation: CASSLTGVQETQYF.

The chain has TRBV10-1 and TRBJ2-2; 8 bases agree with TRBD2. The CDR3 is made up of 18 amino acids. Germline CDR1 and CDR2: WNHNN and SYGVQD (reference sequence). Trimming took 3 bases from V and 4 from J; bases not matched to a gene: 13. CDR3 amino acids: CASSDFEERETGTGELFF. The CDR3 DNA follows: TGCGCCAGCAGTGATTTCGAGGAGCGGGAGACGGGCACCGGGGAGCTGTTTTTT.

This rearrangement joins TRBV4-3 to TRBJ2-2, with a possible D match to TRBD2 (5 bases). Between the trimmed V and J ends, which lost 6 bases and 1 base, there was a span of 12 bases. This CDR3 is built from 15 residues. Germline assignment: CDR1 LGHNA and CDR2 YSLEER. CDR3 nucleotide sequence: TGCGCCAGCAGTCCGACCCGGGGGAACACCGGGGAGCTGTTTTTT. Translated: CASSPTRGNTGELFF.

The chain employs TRBV4-2 and TRBJ2-7; weak D call: TRBD2 (6 bases). The CDR3 consists of 16 residues. V gave up 0 bases and J gave up 3 bases, with 15 bases separating them. CDR1 LGHNA and CDR2 YNFKEQ come from the germline V gene. The CDR3 here is CASSQDPSGELYEQYF. In DNA, the CDR3 is TGTGCCAGCAGCCAAGATCCTTCGGGGGAGCTCTACGAGCAGTACTTC.

The rearrangement uses TRBV5-1 and TRBJ2-3, with a possible D match to TRBD2 (5 bases). The ends were cut back, 1 base at V and 0 bases at J, with 9 bases in the middle. Germline assignment: CDR1 SGHRS and CDR2 YFSETQ. The CDR3 is 15 amino acids. The CDR3 protein is CASSLRGSSTDTQYF. CDR3 nucleotides: TGCGCCAGCAGCTTGCGAGGGTCTAGCACAGATACGCAGTATTTT.

The J gene is TRBJ2-4, the V gene TRBV5-6, with D tentatively TRBD2 (5 bases). This CDR3 has 12 amino acids. V lost 4 bases, J lost 9 bases, and 11 bases lay in between. Germline values: CDR1 SGHDT, CDR2 YYEEEE. DNA of the CDR3: TGTGCCAGCAGCCCTGGGGAGAGCATTCAGTACTTC. Its translation: CASSPGESIQYF.

This clone has only one observation. The chain combines TRBV15 with TRBJ1-4; no definite D call. CDR1 LNHNV and CDR2 YYDKDF come from the germline V gene (reference sequence). This CDR3 is built from 13 residues. V lost 6 bases, J lost 8 bases, and 13 bases lay in between. CDR3 region: CATRSPPGEKLFF. CDR3 nucleotide sequence: TGTGCCACCAGATCGCCGCCTGGGGAAAAACTGTTTTTT.

The rearrangement uses TRBV7-9 and TRBJ2-7; a weak D match, TRBD2 (6 bases). Trimming removed 0 bases from V and 1 base from J, with 7 bases in between. This CDR3 has 14 amino acids. Per the germline V gene, CDR1 is SEHNR and CDR2 is FQNEAQ (reference sequence). CDR3: CASSLAEGSYEQYF. CDR3 DNA: TGTGCCAGCAGCTTAGCGGAGGGATCCTACGAGCAGTACTTC.

This rearrangement joins TRBV6-5 to TRBJ2-7, with D perhaps matching TRBD2 (7 bases). Germline V CDR1 and CDR2: MNHEY, SVGAGI. CDR3 length: 15 residues. V lost 0 bases and J 6 bases, leaving 15 bases between the germline ends. The CDR3 region has the DNA TGTGCCAGCAGTTACTCGGCGGGAGAGGGGGTCGAGCAGTACTTC. Its translation: CASSYSAGEGVEQYF.